This TCR beta chain was retrieved from a study of blood T cell repertoires in COVID-19 (dated by TCRdb to the early 2020s). For the study in its entirety: Collaborator samples came from the United States, Italy and Spain and covered acute and convalescent phases of COVID-19. The repertoires were made available in a free public database intended to serve as a resource for research on the immune response to SARS-CoV-2. The samples were drawn from the first 160 participants of the ongoing ImmuneRACE study and from 1,254 subjects provided by 6 global collaborators. The material from the prospective study consisted of cDNA or gDNA derived from T cells, B-cell-depleted T cells, or PBMCs. Nearly every sample came with metadata listing a de-identified subject ID, COVID-19 status, age in years and sex. Where available, HLA class I and class II types were obtained from metadata supplied by the sample provider rather than from assay-based typing. Subjects who had been exposed to COVID-19, were actively infected with it, or had recovered from it provided the deeply sampled blood TCRbeta repertoires that made up the dataset.

Whole blood was collected in K2EDTA tubes by collaborating institutions according to the institutions' own protocols. Collaborator samples were shipped for TCRbeta analysis as frozen whole blood, isolated PBMCs, or DNA extracted from either sample type. Overall study outcomes, separate from this receptor: How much clinical and demographic metadata was included differed by source and by participant, and the metadata was provided uncurated.

CDR3 length: 14 amino acids, cysteine to phenylalanine. Only CDR3 DNA remains: 42 bases, in frame from the first base. V is reduced by 4 bases and J by 0 bases, leaving a spacing of 11 bases between them. The CDR1 and CDR2 encoded by the germline V gene (reference sequence) are SGHNT and YYREEE. TCRbeta CDR3 regions were amplified from genomic DNA by means of the immunoSEQ Assay, a bias-controlled multiplex PCR. Under the source paper's analysis protocol: The number of nucleated cells in each sample was estimated by amplification of reference gene primers within the assay. To quantify the absolute abundance of each unique TCRbeta CDR3 rearrangement, sequence reads were collapsed and filtered. For each sample, productive Simpson clonality was calculated as the square root of Simpson's diversity index over productive rearrangements. The clones in this table, taken by TCRdb from immuneACCESS, are in-frame only. Not every clone is retained; where verified, under half of the shortfall comes from an unresolved V gene, and the cause of the rest is unknown. The V and J calls and the clone size are those of that table, but D and trimming were determined from the DNA. The sample contains about 100,000 clones, roughly 85% of them found a single time. The ten largest clones capture about 1.7% of the sample.

This clone was observed a handful of times. There is no known antigen for this receptor. Base-call qualities are not available, and no considerably larger clone is one nucleotide away. The V and J segments used are TRBV5-4 and TRBJ2-7; the D gene remains uncertain. The origin of this receptor is a woman aged 70-85 years with active or convalescent COVID-19. Specimen: peripheral blood. Read as DNA, the sequence is TGTGCCAGCAGCCTCGACTGGAACTCCTACGAGCAGTACTTC. Its coded protein is CASSLDWNSYEQYF.